The 32 T cell receptor beta chains in this list originate from one sample, sequenced in a study of blood T cell repertoires in COVID-19. Sequenced by immunoSEQ multiplex PCR; TCRdb stores in-frame clones only, minus some. The data contain approximately 320,000 clones, roughly 85% of them seen just once; the ten biggest clones take up around 7.8%. Material for sequencing was peripheral blood. These receptors were collected from a human donor in a cohort sampled during active COVID-19.

The V call is TRBV6-5, the J call TRBJ1-1; a weak D match, TRBD1 (6 bases). Trimming took 8 bases from V and 4 from J, leaving 20 bases between them. Germline loops: CDR1 MNHEY, CDR2 SVGAGI. The CDR3 is made up of 15 amino acids. In nucleotides, the CDR3 is TGTGCCAGCGGGGACACCCCCTTCCTAGCCACTGAAGCTTTCTTT. Encoded protein: CASGDTPFLATEAFF.

The rearrangement links TRBV12-3 or TRBV12-4 to TRBJ2-6; D may be TRBD1 (6 bases). The V gene lost 10 bases and the J gene lost 4 bases, with 11 bases spanning the gap. The CDR3 is 13 residues long. Here the CDR3 reads CATNRAGANVLTF. CDR3 sequence (DNA): TGTGCCACCAACAGGGCCGGGGCCAACGTCCTGACTTTC.

The V gene is TRBV5-6, the J gene TRBJ2-7; possibly TRBD2 for D (6 bases). This CDR3 has 13 residues. CDR1 SGHDT and CDR2 YYEEEE come from the germline V gene. V was cut by 2 bases and J by 12 bases, with 18 bases left in between. CDR3 DNA: TGTGCCAGCAGCTTCGAAGGCGAAAGTAGCGGGTACTTC. Translated: CASSFEGESSGYF.

This clone showed up just once. The rearrangement uses TRBV5-6 and TRBJ1-3; perhaps TRBD1 as D (5 bases). This CDR3 region has 15 residues. Germline loops: CDR1 SGHDT, CDR2 YYEEEE. Deletions cut 4 bases from V and 0 bases from J, with 11 bases between. In DNA form, the CDR3 reads TGTGCCAGCAGCCCCCGGGGGAGCTCTGGAAACACCATATATTTT. Translation: CASSPRGSSGNTIYF.

The V gene is TRBV3-1 (or the pseudogene TRBV3-2), the J gene TRBJ1-2; the D is unclear. The CDR3 contains 14 residues. CDR1 is LGHDT, CDR2 YNNKEL, per germline (reference sequence). V was pared by 4 bases and J by 4 bases, with 13 bases between. In DNA, the CDR3 is TGTGCCAGCAGCCCCACAGATGCCCTCTATGGCTACACCTTC. Protein sequence: CASSPTDALYGYTF.

This clone came up once. This sequence joins TRBV5-4 and TRBJ2-3; the match to TRBD2 covers 8 bases. Trimming cost V 4 bases and J 3 bases; bases outside gene matches: 7. The germline V gene encodes CDR1 SGHNT and CDR2 YYREEE (reference sequence). The CDR3 spans 15 residues. CDR3 nucleotide sequence: TGTGCCAGCAGCACCCGGGGGGGGACGACAGATACGCAGTATTTT. Its protein is CASSTRGGTTDTQYF.

This clone appeared a few times. The rearrangement uses TRBV5-1 and TRBJ2-3; the match to TRBD1 covers 9 bases. Per the germline V gene, CDR1 is SGHRS and CDR2 is YFSETQ. The CDR3 runs 16 residues. The ends lost 1 base at V and 4 bases at J; junction bases unmatched: 7. The CDR3 protein is CASSLWGGQGADTQYF. The DNA for the CDR3 is TGCGCCAGCAGCTTGTGGGGGGGACAGGGCGCAGATACGCAGTATTTT.

This chain connects TRBV24-1 to TRBJ1-2; 9 bases map to TRBD1. Germline CDR1 KGHDR, CDR2 SFDVKD. The V gene end was trimmed by 5 bases and the J gene end by 3 bases; junction bases not matched to a gene: 21. This CDR3 comprises 20 residues. CDR3 region: CATSASETRDRAGPDYGYTF. The CDR3 DNA follows: TGTGCCACCAGTGCTTCCGAGACTCGGGACAGGGCGGGACCGGACTATGGCTACACCTTC.

V usage is TRBV6-5 and J usage is TRBJ2-1; unclear D gene. The CDR3 has 12 amino acids. Germline loops: CDR1 MNHEY, CDR2 SVGAGI. V was cut by 6 bases and J by 10 bases, with 13 bases left in between. CDR3: CASSRGVSEQFF. The CDR3 DNA reads TGTGCCAGCAGCCGCGGAGTGAGCGAGCAGTTCTTC.

This clone was observed a few times. V and J are TRBV19 and TRBJ1-5; no clear D. The V gene's germline CDR1 is LNHDA and CDR2 SQIVND (reference sequence). The CDR3 is 11 residues long. V was cut by 4 bases and J by 7 bases, with 5 bases left in between. The CDR3 nucleotides read TGTGCCAGTAGTAGCGGGCAGCCCCAGCATTTT. Translation gives CASSSGQPQHF. Together with reference TRBV19 and TRBJ1-5, the CDR3 gives the full variable domain: DGGITQSPKYLFRKEGQNVTLSCEQNLNHDAMYWYRQDPGQGLRLIYYSQIVNDFQKGDIAEGYSVSREKKESFPLTVTSAQKNPTAFYLCASSSGQPQHFGDGTRLSIL.

This sequence joins TRBV12-5 and TRBJ1-2, with 8 nucleotides matching TRBD1. V gave up 0 bases and J gave up 6 bases; unmatched junction bases: 6. This CDR3 comprises 15 residues. Germline V lookup: CDR1 LGHNT, CDR2 FRNRAP. CDR3 loop: CASGLVGQGYDGYTF. The CDR3 bases are TGTGCTAGTGGTTTGGTTGGACAGGGCTATGATGGCTACACCTTC.

The gene calls are TRBV30 and TRBJ1-4; 7 bases align to TRBD1. The ends lost 4 bases at V and 7 bases at J; junction bases unmatched: 0. Germline CDR1 is GTSNPN and CDR2 is SVGIG (reference sequence). This CDR3 has 11 amino acids. The CDR3 DNA reads TGTGCCTGGACAGGGGGTGAAAAACTGTTTTTT. It encodes CAWTGGEKLFF.

The chain is built from TRBV27 and TRBJ2-7; 9 nucleotides match TRBD1. This CDR3 spans 15 amino acids. CDR1 is MNHEY and CDR2 is SMNVEV in the germline V gene (reference sequence). V gave up 7 bases and J gave up 0 bases; unmatched junction bases: 7. The CDR3 DNA reads TGTGCCAGCAAGAGGGGACAGGGAAGCTCCTACGAGCAGTACTTC. Translation gives CASKRGQGSSYEQYF.

The chain combines TRBV6-1 with TRBJ1-2; unclear D gene. This CDR3 comprises 12 residues. V was pared by 2 bases and J by 7 bases, with 8 bases between. CDR1 and CDR2 from the germline V gene are MNHNS and SASEGT. The CDR3 loop reads CASSELRGGYTF. Here the CDR3 DNA reads TGTGCCAGCAGTGAACTCCGGGGTGGCTACACCTTC.

CDR3 amino acids: CASSRQGARTGELFF. DNA of the CDR3: TGTGCCAGCAGCCGACAGGGGGCTAGGACCGGGGAGCTGTTTTTT. The chain joins TRBV6-5 to TRBJ2-2; 10 bases are shared with TRBD1. Germline trimming cut 6 bases from V and 5 bases from J; bases unmatched to any gene: 6. Germline V gene sequence: CDR1 MNHEY, CDR2 SVGAGI. The CDR3 runs to 15 residues.

This clone was observed a few times. The V and J genes are TRBV5-1 and TRBJ1-2; TRBD1 agrees at 10 bases. The junction had 8 bases not matched to a gene; V was cut back by 4 bases and J by 8 bases. Germline V gene lookup returns CDR1 SGHRS and CDR2 YFSETQ. The CDR3 extends over 14 amino acids. Here the CDR3 reads CASSHDRGLEGYTF. The CDR3 coding sequence is TGCGCCAGCAGCCACGACAGGGGGCTCGAGGGCTACACCTTC.

This chain joins TRBV12-5 and TRBJ1-1, with D possibly being TRBD1 (5 bases). CDR3 length: 12 residues. Trimming removed 2 bases from V and 7 bases from J, with 8 bases in between. Per the germline V gene, CDR1 is LGHNT and CDR2 is FRNRAP. CDR3 sequence reads: CASGLPGIEAFF. CDR3 sequence (DNA): TGTGCTAGTGGTTTGCCAGGGATTGAAGCTTTCTTT.

Details on this clone: It may be a read error: a sequence one base away is much more abundant. Other DNA sequences in the same sample also yield this CDR3. The J gene is TRBJ2-7, the V gene TRBV7-8; D may be TRBD1 (6 bases). The CDR3 totals 13 residues. Germline lookup yields CDR1 SGHVS and CDR2 FQNEAQ. Trimming shortened V by 3 bases and J by 1 base, and 7 bases separated the two germline ends. CDR3: CASSLDSSYEQYF. The CDR3 DNA reads TGTGCCAGCAGCTTGGACAGTTCCTACGAGCAGTACTTC. The whole variable domain, remainder taken from reference TRBV7-8 and TRBJ2-7, is GAGVSQSPRYKVAKRGQDVALRCDPISGHVSLFWYQQALGQGPEFLTYFQNEAQLDKSGLPSDRFFAERPEGSVSTLKIQRTQQEDSAVYLCASSLDSSYEQYFGPGTRLTVT.

This clone was counted a few times. V is TRBV7-2 and J is TRBJ2-5; D may be TRBD2 (6 bases). Trimming left V 4 bases short and J 5 bases short, with 14 bases between. Germline CDR1 reads SGHTA; CDR2 reads FQGNSA. The CDR3 sequence is 14 residues long. The CDR3 protein is CASSSPGRGETQYF. Here the CDR3 DNA reads TGTGCCAGCAGCTCACCGGGTCGGGGGGAGACCCAGTACTTC.

This clone was recorded a few times. This chain connects TRBV12-5 to TRBJ1-6; 11 positions agree with TRBD1. The length of the CDR3 is 22 residues. CDR1 is LGHNT and CDR2 is FRNRAP in the germline V gene. V dropped 1 base and J dropped 8; count of bases not matched to a gene: 22. The CDR3, as DNA: TGTGCTAGTGGTTTGGCACGTATGACCTTCCGGGACAGGGGGTTATTCGATTCACCCCTCCACTTT. Translation gives CASGLARMTFRDRGLFDSPLHF.

J is TRBJ2-7 and V is TRBV6-5; a weak D match, TRBD1 (6 bases). The CDR3 totals 15 residues. The germline gives CDR1 MNHEY, CDR2 SVGAGI. The V end was cut by 2 bases, the J end by 0 bases, with 11 bases between. The CDR3 is CASSYHRDISYEQYF. The CDR3 DNA reads TGTGCCAGCAGTTACCACCGGGACATCTCCTACGAGCAGTACTTC.

The chain is built from TRBV6-5 and TRBJ1-5; 9 bases line up with TRBD1. This CDR3 is 13 amino acids long. Germline assignment: CDR1 MNHEY and CDR2 SVGAGI. V lost 6 bases to trimming and J lost 5 bases; unmatched junction nucleotides: 2. The CDR3 protein is CASRGQGHQPQHF. The CDR3 bases are TGTGCCAGCAGGGGACAGGGACATCAGCCCCAGCATTTT.

The V call is TRBV7-9, the J call TRBJ2-5; a weak D match, TRBD1 (6 bases). Trimming cost V 7 bases and J 1 base, with 19 bases left between them. The CDR3 spans 16 residues. Germline CDR1 and CDR2: SEHNR and FQNEAQ (reference sequence). The CDR3 is CASIPFVAGVQETQYF. The CDR3 DNA reads as TGTGCCAGCATCCCTTTTGTGGCAGGGGTCCAAGAGACCCAGTACTTC.

The CDR3 spells CATSDFTGGTQETQYF. The CDR3 DNA reads TGTGCCACCAGTGATTTTACGGGAGGGACACAGGAGACCCAGTACTTC. V gene TRBV24-1 combines with J gene TRBJ2-5; 8 bases are shared with TRBD2. Germline V gene sequence: CDR1 KGHDR, CDR2 SFDVKD. Unmatched junction bases numbered 8, after V lost 1 base and J lost 5 bases. The CDR3 length is 16 residues.

V gene TRBV27 combines with J gene TRBJ1-6; the D gene is possibly TRBD1 (5 bases). The V and J ends lost 3 bases and 7 bases respectively, with 13 bases between them. Germline values: CDR1 MNHEY, CDR2 SMNVEV (reference sequence). The CDR3 covers 15 residues. CDR3 protein: CASSFGQGLNSPLHF. The CDR3 nucleotides are TGTGCCAGCAGTTTTGGGCAGGGCCTGAATTCACCCCTCCACTTT.

J is TRBJ1-1 and V is TRBV5-4; 7 nucleotides align to TRBD1. CDR1 is SGHNT and CDR2 is YYREEE in the germline V gene (reference sequence). The CDR3 spans 14 residues. The V gene end was trimmed by 4 bases and the J gene end by 6 bases; junction bases not matched to a gene: 9. Here the CDR3 DNA reads TGTGCCAGCAGCCAAGGACAGGTCCCGGCTGAAGCTTTCTTT. It codes for CASSQGQVPAEAFF.

This sequence joins TRBV12-3 or TRBV12-4 and TRBJ2-6, with D uncertain. CDR3 length: 12 residues. CDR3 coding DNA: TGTGGGTGCGGCTCTGGGGCCAACGTCCTGACTTTC. This translates into CGCGSGANVLTF.

This clone was seen at least ten times. The rearrangement links TRBV19 to TRBJ2-1; 12 nucleotides line up with TRBD2. J lost 10 bases, V lost 5 bases, and 12 bases had no gene match. CDR3 length: 16 residues. CDR1 LNHDA and CDR2 SQIVND come from the germline V gene (reference sequence). The chain's CDR3 is CASSAPSGGAPQEQFF. As DNA, the CDR3 is TGTGCCAGTAGTGCCCCTAGCGGGGGGGCCCCTCAGGAGCAGTTCTTC.

J is TRBJ1-1 and V is TRBV5-4, with unresolved D. The CDR3 has 14 amino acids. Trimming took 7 bases from V and 0 from J, leaving 13 bases between them. From germline, CDR1 is SGHNT and CDR2 YYREEE (reference sequence). CDR3 nucleotide sequence: TGTGCCAGCCATCTTGGCGGGATGAACACTGAAGCTTTCTTT. This codes for CASHLGGMNTEAFF.

Worth noting for this clone: This specimen includes other DNA sequences encoding the same CDR3. The V and J genes are TRBV7-7 and TRBJ2-1; D is possibly TRBD2 (6 bases). V lost 3 bases to trimming and J lost 0 bases, with 9 bases between them. CDR1 and CDR2 from the germline V gene are SSHAT and FNYEAQ (reference sequence). The CDR3 covers 15 residues. CDR3 in amino acids: CASSLDGSSYNEQFF. The CDR3 region has the DNA TGTGCCAGCAGCTTGGACGGGAGCTCCTACAATGAGCAGTTCTTC.

The rearrangement joins TRBV3-1 (or the pseudogene TRBV3-2) to TRBJ1-1, with D perhaps TRBD1 (6 bases). V shed 5 bases and J shed 3 bases, with 13 bases lying between them. Per germline, CDR1 LGHDT and CDR2 YNNKEL (reference sequence). This CDR3 has 14 residues. The CDR3 is CASSTRTVYTEAFF. CDR3 nucleotide sequence: TGTGCCAGCAGCACCCGGACAGTCTACACTGAAGCTTTCTTT.

The J gene is TRBJ1-2, the V gene TRBV25-1; D call uncertain. The CDR3 has 13 amino acids. The germline V gene has CDR1 MGHDK and CDR2 SYGVNS. Between the trimmed V and J ends, which lost 0 bases and 4 bases, there was a span of 6 bases. DNA of the CDR3: TGTGCCAGCAGTGAATATGAGAGCTATGGCTACACCTTC. Translated: CASSEYESYGYTF.